This T cell receptor beta chain was identified during a study of T cell changes during pregnancy in multiple sclerosis (dated by TCRdb to 2018 to 2020). About the study as a whole: The study examined how the T cell repertoire changed over the course of pregnancy in women with multiple sclerosis.

Points on this clone: Its antigen is currently not known. Base qualities are not at hand, and no much larger clone is one base apart.

The library was obtained by the immunoSEQ multiplex PCR assay. In TCRdb, the immuneACCESS table is reduced to in-frame sequences with V and J assigned. These tables do not hold every clone; where another copy was compared, an unresolved V gene accounts for under half, and the others remain unexplained. Within this sample are roughly 80,000 clones, with about 90% of them counted one time only. Of the sample, about 1.5% falls within the top ten clones. CDR1 and CDR2 are read off the germline V gene (reference sequence) as GTSNPN and SVGIG. Taken from cysteine to phenylalanine, the CDR3 has 17 residues. Of all the DNA, just the CDR3 is kept, 51 bases in frame from base 1. A distance of 12 bases separates the germline ends of V and J, which lose 0 bases and 0 bases respectively.

The TCR sequence derives from a female donor with multiple sclerosis, enrolled in a pregnancy study. In this chain, TRBV30 is recombined with TRBJ1-6, with no confidently assigned D gene. Specimen: peripheral blood, collected before pregnancy. For the CDR3, the sequence is CAWSVPRGSSYNSPLHF. Read as DNA, the sequence is TGTGCCTGGAGTGTACCCCGGGGTAGCTCCTATAATTCACCCCTCCACTTT.